These 10 T cell receptor beta chains were sequenced from one sample in a study of shared clonotypes between healthy human individuals. Sequenced by immunoSEQ multiplex PCR; TCRdb stores in-frame clones only, minus some. This table holds hundreds of thousands of clones, more than 70% found once. Sequences were obtained from memory CD4+ T cells sorted from blood. Subset indicated: CD45RA-negative fraction. Source of these receptors: a woman under 40 in good health.

This clone was picked up many times. The V call is TRBV6-6, the J call TRBJ1-3, with no clear D. The CDR3 runs 15 residues. The V end lost 3 bases, the J end lost 4 bases, and 13 bases lay between the germline ends. CDR1 is MNHNY and CDR2 is SVGAGI in the germline V gene (reference sequence). In DNA form, the CDR3 reads TGTGCCAGCAGTTATAGCCAGGTAGAAGGAAACACCATATATTTT. Amino acids: CASSYSQVEGNTIYF.

This clone was recorded a few times. The chain links TRBV5-1 to TRBJ2-7; a possible D gene is TRBD2 (6 bases). The CDR3 contains 17 residues. The V gene lost 4 bases and the J gene lost 4 bases, with 24 bases spanning the gap. Germline V gene data show CDR1 as SGHRS and CDR2 as YFSETQ. CDR3 nucleotide sequence: TGCGCCAGCAGCCCGCAGGACCCAAGGAACGGAGGGTACGAGCAGTACTTC. It specifies CASSPQDPRNGGYEQYF.

The chain uses TRBV19 and TRBJ1-2; TRBD1 is a possible D gene (5 bases). CDR1 is LNHDA and CDR2 is SQIVND in the germline V gene (reference sequence). Trimming shortened V by 9 bases and J by 4 bases, and 21 bases separated the two germline ends. The CDR3 is 15 residues long. CDR3 sequence reads: CASQPLDISSYGYTF. Written as DNA, the CDR3 is TGTGCCAGCCAACCATTGGACATATCCTCCTATGGCTACACCTTC.

This clone has a handful of counts. V and J are TRBV6-1 and TRBJ1-2, with 7 bases fitting TRBD1. The J segment lost 6 bases and the V segment lost 7 bases, leaving 8 bases of the junction unmatched. CDR3 length: 13 amino acids. Per the germline V gene, CDR1 is MNHNS and CDR2 is SASEGT. The CDR3 sequence is CASNPGQRDGYTF. The CDR3 coding sequence is TGTGCCAGCAACCCGGGACAGAGGGATGGCTACACCTTC.

The V and J genes are TRBV7-8 and TRBJ2-7; TRBD2 aligns across 11 bases. CDR1 is SGHVS and CDR2 is FQNEAQ in the germline V gene. The CDR3 loop spans 17 amino acids. V shed 5 bases and J 6 bases; nucleotides not matched to a gene: 15. CDR3 nucleotides: TGTGCCAGCAGCAACGGACTAGCGGGCCCTGGGTTGAGCGAGCAGTACTTC. Encoded protein: CASSNGLAGPGLSEQYF. The full variable domain, completed using reference TRBV7-8 and TRBJ2-7, is GAGVSQSPRYKVAKRGQDVALRCDPISGHVSLFWYQQALGQGPEFLTYFQNEAQLDKSGLPSDRFFAERPEGSVSTLKIQRTQQEDSAVYLCASSNGLAGPGLSEQYFGPGTRLTVT.

Only a few counts were recorded for this clone. Other DNA sequences from this sample encode an identical CDR3 as well. V usage is TRBV30 and J usage is TRBJ1-5; D not resolved. V dropped 2 bases and J dropped 0 bases, with 2 bases sitting between them. The germline V gene encodes CDR1 GTSNPN and CDR2 SVGIG (reference sequence). This CDR3 spans 12 amino acids. The CDR3 spells CAWSSSNQPQHF. The CDR3 DNA reads as TGTGCCTGGAGTAGTAGCAATCAGCCCCAGCATTTT.

The chain couples TRBV5-1 to TRBJ2-7; maybe TRBD1 (6 bases). Trimming cost V 5 bases and J 0 bases, with 6 bases left between them. CDR1 and CDR2 from the germline V gene are SGHRS and YFSETQ. The CDR3 consists of 12 residues. The CDR3 spells CASRGGSYEQYF. CDR3 in DNA: TGCGCCAGCAGAGGGGGCTCCTACGAGCAGTACTTC.

The V and J genes are TRBV27 and TRBJ1-1, with D maybe TRBD1 (6 bases). CDR1 and CDR2 from the germline V gene are MNHEY and SMNVEV (reference sequence). V dropped 5 bases and J dropped 2 bases, with 15 bases sitting between them. The CDR3 spans 15 residues. The CDR3 nucleotides are TGTGCCAGCAGTCCGGCGGACAGTAAAAACACTGAAGCTTTCTTT. Translation: CASSPADSKNTEAFF.

The chain couples TRBV27 to TRBJ2-5; a weak D match, TRBD1 (7 bases). V lost 4 bases and J lost 4, with 10 bases in between. Germline V gives CDR1 MNHEY, CDR2 SMNVEV (reference sequence). CDR3 length: 13 residues. The CDR3 region is CASSSQGGETQYF. Written as DNA, the CDR3 is TGTGCCAGCAGTTCCCAGGGGGGAGAGACCCAGTACTTC.

The chain recombines TRBV5-6 with TRBJ2-3; D could derive from TRBD1 or TRBD2 (5 bases each). The germline V and J ends were trimmed by 2 bases and 3 bases, with 16 bases remaining between them. This CDR3 is 16 amino acids long. Germline V gene data show CDR1 as SGHDT and CDR2 as YYEEEE. This chain's CDR3 is CASSFIGTVLTDTQYF. In DNA, the CDR3 is TGTGCCAGCAGCTTTATTGGGACGGTACTGACAGATACGCAGTATTTT.